What follows are 20 T cell receptor beta chains derived from one specimen sequenced in a study of T cells in Graves' hyperthyroidism and ophthalmopathy (dated by TCRdb to the late 2010s). To prepare the library, multiplex PCR was applied. TCRdb shows the sequencer as Illumina HiSeq 2000. TCR beta CDR3 regions were amplified from RNA transcripts. A first-round RT-PCR of the TCR CDR3 used the HTBI primer set with the Qiagen OneStep RT-PCR kit. TCRdb's own reprocessing of the public reads used fastp at Q25 and MiXCR and kept productive beta chains. CDR3 protein sequences are deduplicated, and each keeps its most common genes and DNA. The sample contains fewer than 600,000 distinct CDR3 sequences, roughly 14% of them found a single time. Less than 20% of the sample goes to the ten largest clones. What was sequenced was blood. Receptors were obtained from a woman under 30 with Graves' hyperthyroidism.

This clonotype has just a few counts. The chain carries TRBV4-2 and TRBJ1-4, with a tentative D call TRBD1 (5 bases). The germline V and J ends were trimmed by 0 bases and 8 bases, with 16 bases remaining between them. The CDR3 sequence is 16 residues long. Germline V lookup: CDR1 LGHNA, CDR2 YNFKEQ. In DNA form, the CDR3 reads TGTGCCAGCAGCCAAGATCTAGGGGCCCTAACGGAAAAACTGTTTTTT. Translating gives CASSQDLGALTEKLFF.

Remarks on this clonotype: This may arise from a read error, as a much more abundant clone is one base away. V and J are TRBV12-5 and TRBJ1-2; 8 bases fit TRBD1. Losses at the gene ends were 7 bases for V and 0 bases for J; bases not matched to a gene: 10. CDR1 and CDR2 (germline): LGHNT, FRNRAP. The CDR3 runs to 16 residues. CDR3 nucleotides: TGTGCTAGTGACTCGACAGGGGACTCTACTAACTATGGCTACACCTTC. Its protein is CASDSTGDSTNYGYTF.

The rearrangement uses TRBV10-2 and TRBJ2-2; 7 bases are a match to TRBD2. There are 17 residues in the CDR3. J was trimmed by 4 bases and V by 7 bases; bases with no gene match: 15. Germline CDR1 is WSHSY and CDR2 is SAAADI. CDR3 DNA: TGCGCCAGCAAAAGGACTAGAGCCCCTACGAGCACCGGGGAGCTGTTTTTT. This gives the protein CASKRTRAPTSTGELFF.

This clonotype has ten or more counts. The rearrangement uses TRBV13 and TRBJ2-2; D call uncertain. Between the trimmed V and J ends, which lost 6 bases and 7 bases, there was a span of 12 bases. CDR3 length: 13 residues. Germline V CDR1 and CDR2: PRHDT, FYEKMQ (reference sequence). Here the CDR3 reads CASSYSVGGELFF. The DNA for the CDR3 is TGTGCCAGCAGTTACTCCGTTGGCGGGGAGCTGTTTTTT. Supplemented by reference TRBV13 and TRBJ2-2, the full variable domain reads AAGVIQSPRHLIKEKRETATLKCYPIPRHDTVYWYQQGPGQDPQFLISFYEKMQSDKGSIPDRFSAQQFSDYHSELNMSSLELGDSALYFCASSYSVGGELFFGEGSRLTVL.

This clonotype was observed a handful of times. The V call is TRBV4-1, the J call TRBJ1-5, with D perhaps TRBD1 (5 bases). The CDR3 is 16 amino acids. Germline V gene lookup returns CDR1 MGHRA and CDR2 YSYEKL. The V end was cut by 0 bases, the J end by 6 bases, with 15 bases between. The CDR3 protein is CASSQDWGTVAQPQHF. The CDR3 DNA sequence: TGCGCCAGCAGCCAAGACTGGGGGACGGTGGCTCAGCCCCAGCATTTT.

At least ten counts were recorded for this clonotype. V gene TRBV30 combines with J gene TRBJ2-7; the D is unclear. V gave up 1 base and J gave up 0 bases, with 4 bases separating them. The CDR3 runs 12 residues. CDR1 and CDR2 (germline): GTSNPN, SVGIG (reference sequence). As DNA, the CDR3 is TGTGCCTGGAGTGGGGACTCCTACGAGCAGTACGTC. Protein: CAWSGDSYEQYV.

J is TRBJ2-2 and V is TRBV3-1, with 8 bases fitting TRBD2. There are 16 residues in the CDR3. Germline V gene sequence: CDR1 LGHDT, CDR2 YNNKEL (reference sequence). V trimming: 5 bases; J trimming: 6 bases; junction bases outside the gene matches: 11. For the CDR3, the DNA is TGTGCCAGCAGCATCTCGGCCCTAGCGGGCGCCGGGGAGCTGTTTTTT. Translating gives CASSISALAGAGELFF.

In this sample, this clonotype turned up many times. The chain carries TRBV10-3 and TRBJ2-3, with 11 bases aligning to TRBD2. Trimming removed 6 bases from V and 2 bases from J; junction bases left unmatched: 19. CDR3 length: 20 residues. Germline CDR1 ENHRY, CDR2 SYGVKD. This CDR3 is CAISGPGTSGSPFFTDTQYF. The CDR3 DNA is TGTGCCATCAGCGGCCCGGGAACTAGCGGGAGCCCCTTTTTCACAGATACGCAGTATTTT.

V and J are TRBV6-1 and TRBJ1-5; perhaps TRBD1 as D (6 bases). The V gene's germline CDR1 is MNHNS and CDR2 SASEGT. The CDR3 is 13 residues long. V was pared by 9 bases and J by 3 bases, with 12 bases between. The CDR3 nucleotides read TGTGCCAGTGATGACAGGTACAATCAGCCCCAGCATTTT. It translates to CASDDRYNQPQHF.

This clonotype has at least ten counts. The gene calls are TRBV30 and TRBJ1-1; TRBD1 agrees at 9 bases. The trim removed 4 bases at V and 2 bases at J, leaving 5 bases unmatched. Germline values: CDR1 GTSNPN, CDR2 SVGIG (reference sequence). The CDR3 has 14 amino acids. This chain's CDR3 is CAWKGGQGNTEAFF. The CDR3 region has the DNA TGTGCCTGGAAGGGGGGACAGGGAAACACTGAAGCTTTCTTT.

This clonotype has ten or more counts. The chain recombines TRBV27 with TRBJ1-4, with no clear D. The germline V gene encodes CDR1 MNHEY and CDR2 SMNVEV (reference sequence). V lost 3 bases and J lost 6, with 8 bases in between. CDR3 length: 13 residues. The CDR3 bases are TGTGCCAGCAGTTTTATGCCATATGAAAAACTGTTTTTT. Translating gives CASSFMPYEKLFF.

Ten or more counts support this clonotype. The V call is TRBV11-2, the J call TRBJ2-2; 8 bases agree with TRBD2. CDR1 is SGHAT, CDR2 FQNNGV, per germline. V was clipped by 6 bases and J by 4 bases; unmatched bases: 1. The CDR3 spans 13 residues. The CDR3 DNA reads TGTGCCAGCAGTAGCGGGATCACCGGGGAGCTGTTTTTT. This translates into CASSSGITGELFF.

This clonotype was seen at least ten times. The chain links TRBV19 to TRBJ2-7; weak D call: TRBD2 (5 bases). The V end lost 5 bases, the J end lost 0 bases, and 20 bases lay between the germline ends. Per the germline V gene, CDR1 is LNHDA and CDR2 is SQIVND (reference sequence). This CDR3 contains 17 residues. CDR3 bases: TGTGCCAGTAGTCTACCCAAAGGCCGGGGAAGCTCCTACGAGCAGTACTTC. It specifies CASSLPKGRGSSYEQYF.

This clonotype has more than one count but fewer than ten. This chain joins TRBV6-1 and TRBJ2-5, with TRBD2 as a possible D gene (5 bases). This CDR3 contains 13 residues. Trimming took 5 bases from V and 0 from J, leaving 7 bases between them. CDR1 is MNHNS, CDR2 SASEGT, per germline. As DNA, the CDR3 is TGTGCCAGCAGTACGGACTACCAAGAGACCCAGTACTTC. Translated, it gives CASSTDYQETQYF.

This clonotype was found many times. This chain joins TRBV9 and TRBJ2-2; 10 nucleotides match TRBD1. With V trimmed by 3 bases and J by 0 bases, 2 bases remained unmatched. CDR3 length equals 16 residues. CDR1 is SGDLS and CDR2 is YYNGEE in the germline V gene. CDR3 DNA sequence: TGTGCCAGCAGCGGAGACAGGGGGCCGAACACCGGGGAGCTGTTTTTT. Its translation: CASSGDRGPNTGELFF.

This rearrangement joins TRBV20-1 to TRBJ2-3, with a possible D match to TRBD2 (6 bases). Trimming shortened V by 6 bases and J by 9 bases, and 19 bases separated the two germline ends. Germline CDR1 DFQATT, CDR2 SNEGSKA (reference sequence). The CDR3 is made up of 13 amino acids. CDR3 region: CSAFRWGEDTQYF. The CDR3 DNA reads as TGCAGTGCCTTCAGGTGGGGGGAGGACACGCAGTATTTT.

The V and J genes are TRBV4-1 and TRBJ1-6, with D maybe TRBD1 (5 bases). The CDR3 extends over 18 amino acids. Trimming took off 0 bases at V and 9 bases at J, with 21 bases between the two ends. The germline V gene encodes CDR1 MGHRA and CDR2 YSYEKL. The CDR3 is CASSQDPRKRGESSPLHF. The CDR3 DNA reads as TGCGCCAGCAGCCAAGATCCAAGGAAACGAGGGGAAAGTTCACCCCTCCACTTT.

The chain is built from TRBV30 and TRBJ1-2; no definite D call. The CDR3 sequence is 12 residues long. Deletions cut 5 bases from V and 1 base from J, with 8 bases between. Germline V gives CDR1 GTSNPN, CDR2 SVGIG (reference sequence). DNA of the CDR3: TGTGCCTGGCGTTTCTTTAACTATGGCTACACCTTC. It translates to CAWRFFNYGYTF.

This clonotype appeared a few times. The V call is TRBV6-6, the J call TRBJ2-3; D unresolved. Per the germline V gene, CDR1 is MNHNY and CDR2 is SVGAGI (reference sequence). Deletions cut 0 bases from V and 0 bases from J, with 7 bases between. The length of the CDR3 is 15 residues. The CDR3 DNA sequence: TGTGCCAGCAGTTACTCACTGACTAGCACAGATACGCAGTATTTT. Translation gives CASSYSLTSTDTQYF.

This clonotype has at least ten counts. The chain recombines TRBV5-1 with TRBJ2-1, with D unclear. Germline V lookup: CDR1 SGHRS, CDR2 YFSETQ. V was trimmed by 1 base and J by 6 bases, leaving 11 bases between them. The CDR3 length is 14 residues. The CDR3 loop is CASSLPRTGNEQFF. CDR3 bases: TGCGCCAGCAGCTTGCCACGGACGGGCAATGAGCAGTTCTTC.